This T cell receptor beta chain stems from a study of molecular identifiers for immune sequencing clone quantification (dated by TCRdb to 2016 to 2019). About the full investigation: For a replicate experiment, RNA from roughly 21,000 or 96,000 naive CD8 T cells was divided into five aliquots, and four of the five aliquots were sequenced. This methods study benchmarked molecular-identifier clustering-based TCR repertoire sequencing (MIDCIRS) and TCR RNA copy counting, using CD8 T cells to do so.

This clonotype was seen at least ten times. Its antigen is still unknown. No base quality values were provided; no much bigger clone lies one nucleotide off. The library was made by PCR. Instrument used: NextSeq 500. Preparation of bulk TCR libraries followed a previously described approach, with the TCR primers listed in Table S5. Purification of total RNA was performed with the Qiagen AllPrep DNA/RNA kit. Reads from multiple sequencing runs of the same library were pooled before analysis. In the source study's methods: Reads were retained only if the reads had an exact TCR constant sequence, and the retained reads were trimmed to 150 nt and grouped according to their 12-nt molecular barcodes. Reads in each barcode group were sub-clustered using a 15% Levenshtein threshold, and a quality-weighted consensus sequence was built for each RNA molecule. Non-functional sequences were excluded, and lower-count sequences lying one edit away from another sequence were also excluded. Based on a fit of two negative binomial distributions, barcode sub-clusters having less than 20% of the maximum read count were discarded. The public sequencing data were trimmed at Q25 with fastp and processed into clonotypes with MiXCR by TCRdb, which kept only in-frame beta chains. When rows share a CDR3 protein, they turn into one entry using the most common DNA and genes. The V and J calls and clone size come from TCRdb's table, not from the authors' own analysis. Within this sample are some 590,000 distinct CDR3 sequences, with around 25% of them counted one time only. The ten largest clones take up about 0.81% of the sample.

CDR1 and CDR2, looked up from the germline V gene (reference sequence), are SGHKS and YYEKEE. Clipping removes 3 bases from V and 5 bases from J, with 8 as the unmatched junction base count. Taken from cysteine to phenylalanine, the CDR3 has 15 residues. The entry retains the CDR3 DNA only, 45 bases that are in frame from base 1. Libraries of naive CD8 T cells were built from approximately 20,000 to 980,000 sorted cells, with 10%, 30% or 50% of the purified RNA used. Naive CD8 T cells were FACS-sorted as CD8+CD4-CCR7+CD45RA+ on a BD FACSAria II into RLT Plus buffer. Detection sensitivity was tested by spiking Jurkat RNA equal to some 11 TCR copies' worth into samples containing roughly 19,000-1,100,000 naive CD8 T cells. CD8 T cells were enriched using RosetteSep CD8+ T Cell Enrichment Cocktail and Ficoll-Paque, and the enriched cells then underwent ACK red cell lysis. Broader findings and caveats from the paper: Spiked-in Jurkat TCR RNA equivalent to a single cell was reported to be detectable even among over 800,000 naive CD8 T cells. Identical TCR molecules sharing a barcode could cause highly expanded clone sizes to be underestimated. Spiked-in Jurkat TCR RNA (approximately 10 copies' worth), which is not part of the donor repertoire, was contained in the naive libraries. About 2.9 recovered TCR RNA copies per cell were obtained by modeling, versus around 10 by digital PCR, implying a capture efficiency of 25% to 30%. When barcode sub-clustering was left out, chimeric consensus sequences inflated TCR diversity, with chimeras reaching as high as 47%. In CMV-specific effector cells, clones with more than 20 RNA copies accounted for over 99% of molecules, whereas in naive cells such clones accounted for under 1%.

Input material: naive CD8+ T cells from blood, with Jurkat cell RNA spiked in. Read against the paper, the sample's cell subset or site label means: FACS-sorted CD8+CD4-CCR7+CD45RA+ naive T cells. The receptor was derived from a human donor in good health. Some libraries in this study had Jurkat cell RNA spiked in. Recombination joined TRBV5-5 with TRBJ2-1; a stretch of 7 junction bases matches TRBD2. The base sequence is TGTGCCAGCAGCTCTGGACTAGAGGGGAACAATGAGCAGTTCTTC. Translated, it reads CASSSGLEGNNEQFF. The CDR3, completed at both ends by the reference TRBV5-5 and TRBJ2-1 genes, gives the full variable domain DAGVTQSPTHLIKTRGQQVTLRCSPISGHKSVSWYQQVLGQGPQFIFQYYEKEERGRGNFPDRFSARQFPNYSSELNVNALLLGDSALYLCASSSGLEGNNEQFFGPGTRLTVL.